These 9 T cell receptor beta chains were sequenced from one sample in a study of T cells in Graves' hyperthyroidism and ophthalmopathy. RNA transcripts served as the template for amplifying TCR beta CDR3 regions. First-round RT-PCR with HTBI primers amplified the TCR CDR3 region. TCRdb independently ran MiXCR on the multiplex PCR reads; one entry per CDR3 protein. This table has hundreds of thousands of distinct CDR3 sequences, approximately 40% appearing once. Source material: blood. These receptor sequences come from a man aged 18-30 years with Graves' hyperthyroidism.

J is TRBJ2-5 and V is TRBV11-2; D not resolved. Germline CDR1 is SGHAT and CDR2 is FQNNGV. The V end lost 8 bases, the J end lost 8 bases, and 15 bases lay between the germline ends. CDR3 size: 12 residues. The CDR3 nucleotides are TGTGCCAGCGGCCCCCAATCTGGTACCCAGTACTTC. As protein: CASGPQSGTQYF.

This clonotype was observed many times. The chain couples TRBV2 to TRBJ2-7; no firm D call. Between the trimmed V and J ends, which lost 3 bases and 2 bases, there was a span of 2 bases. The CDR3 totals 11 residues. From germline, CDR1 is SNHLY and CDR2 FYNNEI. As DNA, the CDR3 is TGTGCCAGCAGTGAGGCCTACGAGCAGTACTTC. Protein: CASSEAYEQYF.

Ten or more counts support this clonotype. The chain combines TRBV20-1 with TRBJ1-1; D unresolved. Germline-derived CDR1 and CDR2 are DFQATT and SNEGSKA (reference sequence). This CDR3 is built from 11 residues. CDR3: CSGMQNTEAFF. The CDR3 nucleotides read TGCAGCGGGATGCAGAACACTGAAGCTTTCTTT.

The CDR3 sequence is CASRLSRLNTEAFF. CDR3 sequence (DNA): TGCGCCAGCAGATTGTCCAGGCTGAACACTGAAGCTTTCTTT. The chain links TRBV5-1 to TRBJ1-1, with D hard to call. This CDR3 is built from 14 residues. CDR1 is SGHRS and CDR2 is YFSETQ in the germline V gene. V lost 5 bases to trimming and J lost 0 bases, with 11 bases between them.

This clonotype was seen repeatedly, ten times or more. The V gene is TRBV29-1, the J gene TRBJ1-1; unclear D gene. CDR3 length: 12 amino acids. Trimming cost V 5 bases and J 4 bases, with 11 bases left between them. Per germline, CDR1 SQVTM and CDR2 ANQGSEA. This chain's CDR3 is CSVIKVGTEAFF. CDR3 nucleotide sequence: TGCAGCGTTATCAAGGTGGGCACTGAAGCTTTCTTT.

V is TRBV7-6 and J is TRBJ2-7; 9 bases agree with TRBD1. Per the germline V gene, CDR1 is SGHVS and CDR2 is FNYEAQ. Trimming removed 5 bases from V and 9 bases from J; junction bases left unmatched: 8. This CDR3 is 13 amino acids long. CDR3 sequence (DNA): TGTGCCAGCAGCCCCGGGACAGGGAGGCGGCAGTACTTC. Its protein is CASSPGTGRRQYF.

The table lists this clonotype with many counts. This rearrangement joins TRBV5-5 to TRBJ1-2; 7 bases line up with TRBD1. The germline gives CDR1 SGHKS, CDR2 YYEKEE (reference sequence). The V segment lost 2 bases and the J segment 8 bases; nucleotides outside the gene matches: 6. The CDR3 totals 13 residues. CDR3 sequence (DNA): TGTGCCAGCAGCTTTCCCGGGACAGACGGCTACACCTTC. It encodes CASSFPGTDGYTF.

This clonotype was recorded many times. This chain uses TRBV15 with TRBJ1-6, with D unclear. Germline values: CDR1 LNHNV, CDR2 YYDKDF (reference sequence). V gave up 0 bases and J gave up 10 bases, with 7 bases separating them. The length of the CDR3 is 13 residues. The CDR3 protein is CATSRDVISPLHF. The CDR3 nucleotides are TGTGCCACCAGCAGAGATGTCATATCACCCCTCCACTTT.

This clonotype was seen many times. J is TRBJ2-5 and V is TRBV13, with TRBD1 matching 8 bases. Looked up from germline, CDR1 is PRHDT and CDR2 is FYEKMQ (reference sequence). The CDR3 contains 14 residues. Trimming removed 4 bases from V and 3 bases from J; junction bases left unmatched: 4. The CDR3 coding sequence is TGTGCCAGCAGCTCCTGGACAGGGAAAGAGACCCAGTACTTC. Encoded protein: CASSSWTGKETQYF.